This T cell receptor (beta chain) emerged from a study of technical replicates of blood from a few donors. Sequenced by immunoSEQ multiplex PCR; TCRdb stores in-frame clones only, minus some. Among roughly 80,000 clones listed, nearly 96% were seen once. The length of the CDR3 is 14 residues. Per the germline V gene, CDR1 is SGHDN and CDR2 is FVKESK. Trimming cost V 0 bases and J 6 bases; bases outside gene matches: 2. The source is a human donor in good health. Source material: T cells isolated from PBMCs. This rearrangement joins TRBV14 to TRBJ2-5, with 9 nucleotides matching TRBD1. In nucleotides, the CDR3 is TGTGCCAGCAGCCAAGAGGACAGGGGACAGACCCAGTACTTC. This sequence encodes CASSQEDRGQTQYF.